This TCR beta chain was profiled in a study of blood T cell repertoires in COVID-19. The CDR3 is 16 residues long. Germline V CDR1 and CDR2: LGHDT, YNNKEL (reference sequence). V was clipped by 6 bases and J by 4 bases, with 21 bases between them. Clones were read by immunoSEQ multiplex PCR, and TCRdb kept only the in-frame ones, dropping some. Of about 160,000 clones in the sample, roughly 85% were seen once. This clonotype was sampled from a woman aged 45-60 years with COVID-19, enrolled during active disease. This chain connects TRBV3-1 (or the pseudogene TRBV3-2) to TRBJ2-5; D is perhaps TRBD2 (6 bases). Material: peripheral blood. The CDR3 protein is CASRLVTSRGGETQYF. DNA of the CDR3: TGTGCCAGCAGGCTTGTTACTAGCCGTGGCGGAGAGACCCAGTACTTC.